This TCR beta chain was obtained from a study of long-term antiretroviral therapy in people with HIV (dated by TCRdb to 2021 to 2024). For the study in its entirety: The earliest samples were collected roughly a decade before the 2015 WHO recommendation for immediate ART, at a time when ART was usually postponed until CD4 counts fell. A retrospective serial study tested whether changes in peripheral blood TRB repertoire composition and diversity were associated with ART initiation and durable HIV suppression. A total of fewer than 200 cryopreserved PBMC samples were contributed to the cohort by 30 adults with confirmed HIV infection, with samples collected serially over a mean of approximately six years (range 1-12). Of the approximately 30 participants with HIV, fewer than twelve were female. No cross-contamination during QIAcube processing was seen in test extractions of a monoclonal T-cell line run alongside a few dozen polyclonal samples.

Participants were included only if at least one PBMC sample before ART initiation and at least two post-ART samples were available. Every participant with HIV received treatment in the United States of America. Before DNA extraction, cryopreserved samples of about 0.9-10 million PBMC were thawed and then washed. At the time of the earliest PBMC sample, participants with HIV were aged between roughly 23 and 60 years. PBMC samples were contributed by each participant from 1-4 timepoints before ART initiation and 2-8 timepoints after ART initiation, with a median of 7 samples. For every participant, serial HIV viral load, CD4+ T-cell count, ART history and demographic data were obtained. Genomic DNA was extracted from unsorted PBMC with a Qiagen kit on a QIAcube, processed in batches of 12 samples. The immunoSEQ hsTCRB v3.0 assay was used at survey level resolution to sequence the TRB variable region. A depth of roughly 35,000-50,000 T-cell genomes per sample was targeted for TRB sequencing. An Illumina MiSeq with a v3 150-cycle kit was used to sequence the pooled TRB libraries. In the paper's pipeline: Repertoire analysis was run in R within a reproducible Nextflow workflow that covered QC, data transformation and analysis. LymphoSeq2, an R package for AIRR-Seq data exploration, was used to implement custom analyses. After excluding several samples that yielded fewer than 5000 total TRB sequences, around 190 HIV repertoires remained for analysis. Among the approximately 200 retained HIV repertoires, 59 were collected before ART initiation and around 130 after ART initiation. Each repertoire was downsampled to 5000 TRB nucleotide sequences, and summary statistics were averaged across 100 downsampling iterations. TRB sequences were retained for analysis only if CDR3 regions of at least seven amino acids were present. Diversity was assessed using a clonality score derived from Shannon entropy and using the Gini coefficient. Repertoire networks linked the top 5000 CDR3 amino acid sequences whenever two sequences differed by an edit distance of one. For TRB CDR3 amino acid sequences, GLIPH2 was used to predict antigen specificity groups and MHC restriction. To flag known associations with CMV, EBV, HIV or tissue antigens, CDR3 amino acid sequences were compared against VDJdb and McPAS-TCR. Pre-ART, post-ART and control groups were compared with Wilcoxon signed-rank tests and Holm-Bonferroni correction. TCRdb re-hosts the immuneACCESS table, in-frame sequences only. Its copies lack some clones; in the studies checked, an unresolved V gene accounts for under half of them, and the cause for the rest is not known. The V and J calls and clone size are taken from that table; D and trimming were inferred from the DNA. The sample data list some 25,000 clones, and more than 85% of these were observed just once. The ten largest clones take up approximately 3.9% of the sample.

V is shortened by 7 bases, J by 1 base, and the region joining them spans 13 bases. Sequences GTSNPN (CDR1) and SVGIG (CDR2) are obtained from the germline V gene (reference sequence). The CDR3 spans 13 residues, from the cysteine through the phenylalanine. CDR3 DNA is the only sequence kept; it has 39 bases, read in frame from the first base. The full study reports these points: Unsorted PBMC were profiled instead of sorted CD4+ and CD8+ T cells because pre-ART samples had limited cell numbers. Owing to limited PBMC availability, only the TCR beta chain was sequenced, without alpha chain pairing. ART initiation was associated with a significant increase in TRB diversity, but diversity stayed significantly below transplant donor controls even after long-term ART. Expanded TRB clones identified before ART initiation dominated the repertoire across all time points, though the dominance fluctuated and decreased in many PLHIV after ART. Inferences about post-ART repertoire changes were limited because no data were available on ART adherence, viral resistance or therapy changes. Compared with controls, HIV repertoires had narrower CDR3 length ranges, and the network structure pointed to an antigen-experienced repertoire that shifted only slightly toward naive after ART. Samples dated from about 2004 to 2018, and the ART regimens used may be less effective than current ones.

As regards this clone: Its recognized antigen is unknown. Base-call qualities are not available, and no considerably larger clone is one nucleotide away.

The sequence derives from a woman aged 25 to 39 with HIV. The specimen was unsorted PBMCs, collected 1.9 years after starting antiretroviral therapy. Recombination linked TRBV30 to TRBJ1-2; too little of a D gene remains to name it. The nucleotide sequence is given as TGTGCCTCCTCCGGGCCTAATAACTATGGCTACACCTTC. It translates to CASSGPNNYGYTF.